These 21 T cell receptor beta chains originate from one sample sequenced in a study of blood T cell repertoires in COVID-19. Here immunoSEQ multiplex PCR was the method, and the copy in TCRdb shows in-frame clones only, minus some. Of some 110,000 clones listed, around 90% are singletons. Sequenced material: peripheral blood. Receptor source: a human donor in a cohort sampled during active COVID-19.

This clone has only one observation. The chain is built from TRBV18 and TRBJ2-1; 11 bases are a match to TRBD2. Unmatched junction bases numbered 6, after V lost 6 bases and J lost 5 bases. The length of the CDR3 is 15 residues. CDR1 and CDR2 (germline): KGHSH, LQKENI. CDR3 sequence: CASSPTSGKNNEQFF. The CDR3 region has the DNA TGTGCCAGCTCCCCGACTAGCGGGAAGAACAATGAGCAGTTCTTC.

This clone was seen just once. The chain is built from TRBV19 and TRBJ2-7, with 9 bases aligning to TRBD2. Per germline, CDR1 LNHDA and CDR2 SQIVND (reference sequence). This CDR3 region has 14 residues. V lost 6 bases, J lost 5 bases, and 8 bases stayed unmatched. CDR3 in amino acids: CASSTPGLADEQYF. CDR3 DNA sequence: TGTGCCAGTAGCACACCGGGACTAGCTGACGAGCAGTACTTC.

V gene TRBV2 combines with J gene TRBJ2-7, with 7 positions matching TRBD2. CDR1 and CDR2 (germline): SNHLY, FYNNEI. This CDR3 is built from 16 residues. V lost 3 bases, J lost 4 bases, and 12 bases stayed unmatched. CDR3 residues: CASSEVAGVEIYEQYF. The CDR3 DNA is TGTGCCAGCAGTGAGGTTGCGGGAGTGGAGATTTACGAGCAGTACTTC.

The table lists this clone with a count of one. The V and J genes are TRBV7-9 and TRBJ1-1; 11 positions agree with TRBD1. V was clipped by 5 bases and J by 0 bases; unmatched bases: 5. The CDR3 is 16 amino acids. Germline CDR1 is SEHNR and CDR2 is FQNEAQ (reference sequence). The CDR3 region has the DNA TGTGCCAGCAGCAGGGGGACAGGGGGGATGAACACTGAAGCTTTCTTT. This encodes CASSRGTGGMNTEAFF. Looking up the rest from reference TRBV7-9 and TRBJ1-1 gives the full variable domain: DTGVSQNPRHKITKRGQNVTFRCDPISEHNRLYWYRQTLGQGPEFLTYFQNEAQLEKSRLLSDRFSAERPKGSFSTLEIQRTEQGDSAMYLCASSRGTGGMNTEAFFGQGTRLTVV.

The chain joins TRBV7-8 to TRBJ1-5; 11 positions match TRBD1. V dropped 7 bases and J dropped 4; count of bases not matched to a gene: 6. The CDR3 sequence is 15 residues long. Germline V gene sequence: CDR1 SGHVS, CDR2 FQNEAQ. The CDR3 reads CASNPRDRGNQPQHF. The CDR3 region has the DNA TGTGCCAGCAACCCCCGGGACAGGGGGAATCAGCCCCAGCATTTT.

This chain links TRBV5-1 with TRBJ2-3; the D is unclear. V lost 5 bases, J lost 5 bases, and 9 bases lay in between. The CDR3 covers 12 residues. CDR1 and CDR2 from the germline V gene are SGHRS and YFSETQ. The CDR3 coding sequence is TGCGCCAGCAGTTCTCGGGTAGATACGCAGTATTTT. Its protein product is CASSSRVDTQYF.

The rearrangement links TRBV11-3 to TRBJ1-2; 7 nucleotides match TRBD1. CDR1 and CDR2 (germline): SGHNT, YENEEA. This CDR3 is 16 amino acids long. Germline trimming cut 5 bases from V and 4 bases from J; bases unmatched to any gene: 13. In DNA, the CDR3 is TGTGCCAGCAGCCGAAGATCGGGACAGTTTGCCTATGGCTACACCTTC. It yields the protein CASSRRSGQFAYGYTF.

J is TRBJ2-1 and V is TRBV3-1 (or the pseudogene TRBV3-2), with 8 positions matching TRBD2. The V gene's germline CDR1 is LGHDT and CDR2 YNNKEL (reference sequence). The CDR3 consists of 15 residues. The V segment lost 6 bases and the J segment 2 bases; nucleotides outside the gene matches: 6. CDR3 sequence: CASRMGGRPYNEQFF. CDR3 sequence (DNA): TGTGCCAGCAGGATGGGCGGGAGGCCCTACAATGAGCAGTTCTTC.

The CDR3: CATSRDGRSLGEQFF. DNA for the CDR3: TGTGCCACCAGCAGAGATGGGCGTTCCCTCGGTGAGCAGTTCTTC. This chain links TRBV15 with TRBJ2-1; D gene ambiguous. Per germline, CDR1 LNHNV and CDR2 YYDKDF (reference sequence). Trimming shortened V by 0 bases and J by 9 bases, and 15 bases separated the two germline ends. The CDR3 runs to 15 residues.

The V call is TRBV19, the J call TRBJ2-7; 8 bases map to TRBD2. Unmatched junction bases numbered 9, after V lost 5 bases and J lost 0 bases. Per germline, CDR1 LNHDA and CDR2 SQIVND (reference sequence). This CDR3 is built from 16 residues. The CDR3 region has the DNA TGTGCCAGTAGTCTCAAGGCGGGGGGAAGCTCCTACGAGCAGTACTTC. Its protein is CASSLKAGGSSYEQYF. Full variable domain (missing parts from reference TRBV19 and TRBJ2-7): DGGITQSPKYLFRKEGQNVTLSCEQNLNHDAMYWYRQDPGQGLRLIYYSQIVNDFQKGDIAEGYSVSREKKESFPLTVTSAQKNPTAFYLCASSLKAGGSSYEQYFGPGTRLTVT.

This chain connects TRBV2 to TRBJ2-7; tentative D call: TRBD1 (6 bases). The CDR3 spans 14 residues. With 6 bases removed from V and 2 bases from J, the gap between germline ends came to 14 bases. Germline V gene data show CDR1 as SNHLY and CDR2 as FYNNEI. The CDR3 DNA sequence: TGTGCCAGCAGCCGGGACATTCCTCCCTACGAGCAGTACTTC. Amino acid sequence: CASSRDIPPYEQYF.

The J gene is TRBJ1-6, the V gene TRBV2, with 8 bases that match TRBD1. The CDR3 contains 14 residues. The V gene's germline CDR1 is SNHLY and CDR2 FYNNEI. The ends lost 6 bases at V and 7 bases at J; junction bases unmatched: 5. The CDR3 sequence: CASRLRGLNSPLHF. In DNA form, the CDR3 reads TGTGCCAGCAGGCTCAGGGGGCTGAATTCACCCCTCCACTTT. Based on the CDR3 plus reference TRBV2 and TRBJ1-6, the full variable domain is EPEVTQTPSHQVTQMGQEVILRCVPISNHLYFYWYRQILGQKVEFLVSFYNNEISEKSEIFDDQFSVERPDGSNFTLKIRSTKLEDSAMYFCASRLRGLNSPLHFGNGTRLTVT.

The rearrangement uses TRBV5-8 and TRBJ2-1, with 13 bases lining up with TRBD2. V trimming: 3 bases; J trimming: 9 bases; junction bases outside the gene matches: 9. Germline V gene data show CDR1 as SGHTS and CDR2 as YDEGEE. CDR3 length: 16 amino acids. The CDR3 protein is CASSSRLAGGIGEQFF. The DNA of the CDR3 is TGTGCCAGCAGCTCGAGACTAGCGGGAGGTATTGGTGAGCAGTTCTTC.

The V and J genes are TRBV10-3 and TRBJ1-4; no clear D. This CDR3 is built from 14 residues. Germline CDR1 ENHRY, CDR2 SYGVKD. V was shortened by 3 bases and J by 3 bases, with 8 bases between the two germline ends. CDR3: CAISESQPNEKLFF. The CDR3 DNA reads TGTGCCATCAGTGAATCACAGCCTAATGAAAAACTGTTTTTT.

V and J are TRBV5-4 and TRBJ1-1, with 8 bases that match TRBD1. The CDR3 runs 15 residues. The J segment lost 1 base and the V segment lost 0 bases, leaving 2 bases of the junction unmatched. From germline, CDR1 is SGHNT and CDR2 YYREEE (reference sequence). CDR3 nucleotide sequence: TGTGCCAGCAGCTTGGCAGGGGGCCGGAACACTGAAGCTTTCTTT. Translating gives CASSLAGGRNTEAFF.

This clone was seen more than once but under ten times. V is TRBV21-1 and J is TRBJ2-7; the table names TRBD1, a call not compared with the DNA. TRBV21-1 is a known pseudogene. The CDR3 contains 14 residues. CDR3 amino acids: CASSYLDSCYEQYF. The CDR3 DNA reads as TGTGCCAGCAGCTATCTTGACAGTTGTTACGAGCAGTACTTC.

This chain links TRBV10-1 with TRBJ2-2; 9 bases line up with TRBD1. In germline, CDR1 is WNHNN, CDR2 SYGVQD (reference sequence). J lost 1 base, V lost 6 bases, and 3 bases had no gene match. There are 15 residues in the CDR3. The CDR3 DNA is TGCGCCAGCAGAGAGGACAGGGGGAACACCGGGGAGCTGTTTTTT. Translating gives CASREDRGNTGELFF.

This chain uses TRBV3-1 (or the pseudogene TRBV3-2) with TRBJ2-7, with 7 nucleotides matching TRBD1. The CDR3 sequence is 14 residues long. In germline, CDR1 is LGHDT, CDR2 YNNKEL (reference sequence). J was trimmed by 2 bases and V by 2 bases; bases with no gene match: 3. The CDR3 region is CASSQPQGPYEQYF. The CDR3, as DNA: TGTGCCAGCAGCCAACCACAGGGGCCCTACGAGCAGTACTTC.

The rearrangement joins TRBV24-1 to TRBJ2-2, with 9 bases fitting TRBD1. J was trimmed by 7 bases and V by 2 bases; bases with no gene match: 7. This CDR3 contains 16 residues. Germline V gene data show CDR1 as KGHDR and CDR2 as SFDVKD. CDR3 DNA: TGTGCCACCAGTGATTCCGGGACAGGGCGAATCGGGGAGCTGTTTTTT. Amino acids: CATSDSGTGRIGELFF.

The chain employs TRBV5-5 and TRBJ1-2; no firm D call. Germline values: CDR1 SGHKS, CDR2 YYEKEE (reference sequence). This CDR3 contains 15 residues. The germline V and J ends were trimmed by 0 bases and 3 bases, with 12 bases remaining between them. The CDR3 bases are TGTGCCAGCAGCTTGGGACCCGGGTTTGACTATGGCTACACCTTC. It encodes CASSLGPGFDYGYTF.

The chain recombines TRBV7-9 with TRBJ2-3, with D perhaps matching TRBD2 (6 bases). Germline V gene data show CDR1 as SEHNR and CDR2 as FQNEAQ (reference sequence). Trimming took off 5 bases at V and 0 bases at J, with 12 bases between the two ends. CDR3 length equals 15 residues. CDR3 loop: CASSRSGSSTDTQYF. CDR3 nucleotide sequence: TGTGCCAGCAGCCGTAGCGGTTCGAGCACAGATACGCAGTATTTT.